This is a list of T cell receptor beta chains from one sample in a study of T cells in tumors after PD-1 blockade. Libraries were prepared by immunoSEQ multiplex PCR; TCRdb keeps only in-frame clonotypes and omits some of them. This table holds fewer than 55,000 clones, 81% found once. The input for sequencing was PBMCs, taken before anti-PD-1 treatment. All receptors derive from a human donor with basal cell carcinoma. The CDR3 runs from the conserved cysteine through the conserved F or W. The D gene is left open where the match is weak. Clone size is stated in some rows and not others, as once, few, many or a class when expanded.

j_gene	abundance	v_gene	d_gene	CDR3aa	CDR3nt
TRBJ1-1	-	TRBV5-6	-	CASRLVNTEAFF	TGTGCCAGCCGGTTGGTAAACACTGAAGCTTTCTTT
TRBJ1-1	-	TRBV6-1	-	CASSELRAEAFF	TGTGCCAGCAGTGAACTGAGGGCTGAAGCTTTCTTT
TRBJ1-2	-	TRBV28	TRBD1	CASRNSMDRVGYTF	TGTGCCAGCAGGAACTCAATGGACAGGGTTGGCTACACCTTC
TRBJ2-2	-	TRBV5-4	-	CASSLPGSLVGELFF	TGTGCCAGCAGCTTGCCAGGGTCGCTCGTCGGGGAGCTGTTTTTT
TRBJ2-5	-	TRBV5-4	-	CASSFGGRQETQYF	TGTGCCAGCAGCTTCGGGGGGCGGCAAGAGACCCAGTACTTC
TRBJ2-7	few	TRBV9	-	CASARGGAGHEQYF	TGTGCCTCAGCGAGGGGGGGCGCTGGCCACGAGCAGTACTTC
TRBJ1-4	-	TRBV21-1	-	CASLRGDNANEKLFF	TGTGCCAGCCTCAGGGGGGACAATGCTAATGAAAAACTGTTTTTT
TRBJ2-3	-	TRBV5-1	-	CASRTVTGLRERDTQYF	TGCGCCAGCAGAACCGTGACGGGTCTGCGTGAGAGAGATACGCAGTATTTT
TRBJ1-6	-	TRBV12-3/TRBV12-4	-	CASRGDYNSPLHF	TGTGCCAGCAGAGGGGACTATAATTCACCCCTCCACTTT
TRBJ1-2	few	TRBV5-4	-	CASTTPGEGYTF	TGTGCCAGCACCACACCAGGAGAGGGCTACACCTTC
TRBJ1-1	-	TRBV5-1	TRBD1	CASSAPGGGNTEAFF	TGCGCCAGCAGCGCCCCAGGGGGAGGGAACACTGAAGCTTTCTTT
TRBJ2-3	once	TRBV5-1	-	CASSLEGGPPDTQYF	TGCGCCAGCAGCTTGGAGGGGGGGCCCCCAGATACGCAGTATTTT
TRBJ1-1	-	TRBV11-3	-	CASSLDMETEAFF	TGTGCCAGCAGCTTAGACATGGAGACTGAAGCTTTCTTT
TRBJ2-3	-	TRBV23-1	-	CATPRVLASTDTQYF	TGCGCCACCCCCCGGGTGCTGGCTAGCACAGATACGCAGTATTTT
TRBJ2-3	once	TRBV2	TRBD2	CASRKLAGAFGTSTDTQYF	TGTGCCAGCAGAAAACTAGCGGGGGCCTTCGGCACTAGCACAGATACGCAGTATTTT
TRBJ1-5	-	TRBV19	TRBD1	CASSLQGSQPQHF	TGTGCCAGTAGTTTACAGGGGAGTCAGCCCCAGCATTTT
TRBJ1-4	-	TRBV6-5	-	CASLFQVNEKLFF	TGTGCCAGCCTCTTCCAGGTTAATGAAAAACTGTTTTTT
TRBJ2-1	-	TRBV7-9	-	CASSLAGTWGNEQFF	TGTGCCAGCAGCTTAGCTGGGACTTGGGGCAATGAGCAGTTCTTC
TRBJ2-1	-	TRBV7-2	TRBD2	CASSLAWTSGENYVNNEQFF	TGTGCCAGCAGCTTAGCCTGGACTAGCGGGGAAAACTACGTAAACAATGAGCAGTTCTTC
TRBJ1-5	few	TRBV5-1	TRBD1	CASSPLRDSEHSNQPQHF	TGCGCCAGCAGCCCCCTAAGGGACAGCGAACATAGCAATCAGCCCCAGCATTTT
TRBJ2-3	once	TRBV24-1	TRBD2	CATSDPGLAGGRNTQYF	TGTGCCACCAGTGATCCTGGACTAGCGGGGGGGCGGAATACGCAGTATTTT
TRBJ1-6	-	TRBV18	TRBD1	CASSPSGQGNSLHF	TGTGCCAGCTCACCATCCGGACAGGGGAATTCCCTCCACTTT
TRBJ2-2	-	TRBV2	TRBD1	CASSTGADTGELFF	TGTGCCAGCAGCACAGGGGCCGACACCGGGGAGCTGTTTTTT
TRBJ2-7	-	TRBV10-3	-	CAIRGLAVEQYF	TGTGCCATCAGGGGCCTGGCGGTCGAGCAGTACTTC
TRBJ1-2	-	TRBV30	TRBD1	CAWSVGQGIGYTF	TGTGCCTGGAGTGTAGGACAGGGGATCGGCTACACCTTC
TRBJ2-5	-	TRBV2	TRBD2	CASSGRTSAETQYF	TGTGCCAGCAGTGGCCGGACTAGCGCAGAGACCCAGTACTTC
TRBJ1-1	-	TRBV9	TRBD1	CASSGPGQGVAFF	TGTGCCAGCAGCGGTCCGGGACAGGGGGTAGCTTTCTTT
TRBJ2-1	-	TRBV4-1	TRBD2	CASSQEGGGSSYNEQFF	TGCGCCAGCAGCCAAGAGGGCGGGGGGAGCTCCTACAATGAGCAGTTCTTC
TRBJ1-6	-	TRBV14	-	CASSQGRLYNSPLHF	TGTGCCAGCAGCCAAGGTCGTCTCTATAATTCACCCCTCCACTTT
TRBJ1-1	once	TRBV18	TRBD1	CASSPRGQGNTEAFF	TGTGCCAGCTCACCCCGGGGACAGGGGAACACTGAAGCTTTCTTT
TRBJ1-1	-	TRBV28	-	CASSLSGIMNTEAFF	TGTGCCAGCAGTTTATCCGGGATCATGAACACTGAAGCTTTCTTT
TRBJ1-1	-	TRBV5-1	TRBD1	CASSLTGGTEAFF	TGCGCCAGCAGCTTGACAGGGGGAACTGAAGCTTTCTTT
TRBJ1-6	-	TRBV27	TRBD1	CASSLSWDRISPLHF	TGTGCCAGCAGTTTAAGTTGGGACAGGATCTCACCCCTCCACTTT
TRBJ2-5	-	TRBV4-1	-	CASSQGNGNQETQYF	TGCGCCAGCAGCCAAGGTAACGGCAACCAAGAGACCCAGTACTTC
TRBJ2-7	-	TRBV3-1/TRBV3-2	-	CASSQADGGEQYF	TGTGCCAGCAGCCAAGCCGACGGGGGAGAGCAGTACTTC
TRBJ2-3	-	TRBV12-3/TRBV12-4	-	CASSLWSTDTQYF	TGTGCCAGCAGTTTGTGGAGCACAGATACGCAGTATTTT
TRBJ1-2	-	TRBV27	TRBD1	CASGREGARGDGYTF	TGTGCCAGCGGTAGGGAGGGGGCGAGAGGGGATGGCTACACCTTC
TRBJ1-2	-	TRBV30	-	CASSGTNYGYTF	TGTGCCTCCTCGGGAACCAACTATGGCTACACCTTC
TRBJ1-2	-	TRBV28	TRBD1	CASSFGQANYGYTF	TGTGCCAGCAGTTTTGGACAGGCGAACTATGGCTACACCTTC
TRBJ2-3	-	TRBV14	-	CASSRKLGGSTDTQYF	TGTGCCAGCAGCCGAAAACTAGGGGGGAGCACAGATACGCAGTATTTT
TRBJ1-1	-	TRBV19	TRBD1	CASSMDRENTEAFF	TGTGCCAGTAGTATGGACAGGGAGAACACTGAAGCTTTCTTT